This note documents a single TCR beta chain sequence. Its antigen is unknown. The assay was immunoSEQ multiplex PCR, and TCRdb's table has in-frame clones only and misses some. The table lists more than 2 million clones, roughly 95% of them singletons. This sample was included in a study of shared clonotypes between healthy human individuals. Overall study results and limits: It was anticipated that sequencing depth would influence how many clonotypes donors shared.

It was CD45RO-negative cells, positively selected for CCR7, that made up naive CD8 cells, with terminally differentiated effector memory CD45RA+ cells excluded. This receptor was obtained from a man aged 18 to 30 in good health. Some clones in this sample may be carry-over from other donors' samples. The specimen was naive CD8+ T cells from PBMCs.

CDR3 in amino acids: CASSSSGGVRNYGYTF. The CDR3 DNA follows: TGTGCCAGCAGCTCCTCGGGTGGCGTCCGGAACTATGGCTACACCTTC. This chain uses TRBV7-9 with TRBJ1-2; unclear D gene. The CDR3 is 16 residues long. CDR1 SEHNR and CDR2 FQNEAQ come from the germline V gene (reference sequence). The V end lost 4 bases, the J end lost 2 bases, and 17 bases lay between the germline ends.